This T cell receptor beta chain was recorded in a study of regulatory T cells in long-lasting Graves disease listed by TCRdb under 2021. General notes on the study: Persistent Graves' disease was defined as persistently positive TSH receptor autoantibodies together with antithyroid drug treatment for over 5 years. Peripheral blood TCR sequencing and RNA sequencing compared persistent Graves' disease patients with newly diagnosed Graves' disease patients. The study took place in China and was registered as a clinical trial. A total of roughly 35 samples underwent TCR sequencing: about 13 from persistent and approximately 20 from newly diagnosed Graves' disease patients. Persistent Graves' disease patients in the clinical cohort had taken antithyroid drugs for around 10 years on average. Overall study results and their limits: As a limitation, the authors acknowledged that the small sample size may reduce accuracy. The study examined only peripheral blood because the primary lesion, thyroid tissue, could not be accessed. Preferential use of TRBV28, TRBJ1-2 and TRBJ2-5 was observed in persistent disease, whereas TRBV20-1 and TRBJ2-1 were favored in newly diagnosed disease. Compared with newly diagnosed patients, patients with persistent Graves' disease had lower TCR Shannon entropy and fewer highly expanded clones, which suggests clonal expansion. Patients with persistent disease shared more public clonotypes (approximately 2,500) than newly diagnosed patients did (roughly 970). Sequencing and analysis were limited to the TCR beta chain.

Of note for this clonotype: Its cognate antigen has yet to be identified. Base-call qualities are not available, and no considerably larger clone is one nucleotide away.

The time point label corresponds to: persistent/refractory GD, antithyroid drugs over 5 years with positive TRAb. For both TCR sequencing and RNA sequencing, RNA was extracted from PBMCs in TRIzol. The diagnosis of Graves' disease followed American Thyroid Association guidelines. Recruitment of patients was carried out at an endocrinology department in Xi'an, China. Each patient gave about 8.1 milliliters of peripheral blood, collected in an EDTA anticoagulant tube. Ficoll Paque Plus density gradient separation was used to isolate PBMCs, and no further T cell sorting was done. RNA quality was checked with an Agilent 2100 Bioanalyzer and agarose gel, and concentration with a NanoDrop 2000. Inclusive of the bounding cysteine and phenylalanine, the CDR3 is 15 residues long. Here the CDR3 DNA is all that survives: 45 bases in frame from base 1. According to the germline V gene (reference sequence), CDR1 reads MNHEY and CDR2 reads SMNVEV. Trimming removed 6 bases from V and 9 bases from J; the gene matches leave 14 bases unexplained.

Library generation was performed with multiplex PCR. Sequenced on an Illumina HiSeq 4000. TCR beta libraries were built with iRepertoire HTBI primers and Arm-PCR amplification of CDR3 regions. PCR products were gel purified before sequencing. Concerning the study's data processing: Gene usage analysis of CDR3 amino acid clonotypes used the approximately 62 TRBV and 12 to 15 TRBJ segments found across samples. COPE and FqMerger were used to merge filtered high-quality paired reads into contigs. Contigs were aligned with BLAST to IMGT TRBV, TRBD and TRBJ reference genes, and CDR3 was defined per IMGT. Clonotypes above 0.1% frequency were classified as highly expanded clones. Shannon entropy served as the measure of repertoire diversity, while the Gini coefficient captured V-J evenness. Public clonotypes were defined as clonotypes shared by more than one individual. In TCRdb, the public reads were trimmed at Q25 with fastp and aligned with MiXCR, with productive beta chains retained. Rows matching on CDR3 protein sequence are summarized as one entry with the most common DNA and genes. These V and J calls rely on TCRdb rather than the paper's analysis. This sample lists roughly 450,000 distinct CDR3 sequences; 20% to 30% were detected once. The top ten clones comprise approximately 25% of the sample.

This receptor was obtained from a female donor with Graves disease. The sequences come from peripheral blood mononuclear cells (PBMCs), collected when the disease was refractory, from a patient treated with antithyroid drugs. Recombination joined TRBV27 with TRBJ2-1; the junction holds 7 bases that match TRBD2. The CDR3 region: CASRLGTGTMGEQFF. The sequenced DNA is TGTGCCAGCAGATTGGGAACCGGGACTATGGGTGAGCAGTTCTTC.